This T cell receptor beta chain was found in a study of T cell responses to AZD1222 COVID-19 vaccine. Per germline, CDR1 ENHRY and CDR2 SYGVKD. The V end was cut by 7 bases, the J end by 3 bases, with 13 bases between. CDR3 length: 13 amino acids. In the case of this clone: Its antigen is unidentified.

Profiled with immunoSEQ multiplex PCR; TCRdb holds only in-frame clones, not every one. The data contain 150,000 to 200,000 clones, about 89% of them singletons. Study-level findings and limits: Of the AZD1222 recipients, only 5 or 6 were seropositive at baseline. Possibly, clonal diversity was underestimated; donors were largely white British and included more females.

This TCR was recovered from an adult who received the AZD1222 COVID-19 vaccine. The chain joins TRBV10-3 to TRBJ2-7; D tentatively reads TRBD1 or TRBD2 (6 bases each). Source: peripheral blood, taken 28 days after the second AZD1222 dose. CDR3 in DNA: TGTGCCATCACACCGGGGGCTTTCTACGAGCAGTACTTC. Amino acid sequence: CAITPGAFYEQYF.